Below, 17 T cell receptor beta chains from the same sample are listed, as sequenced in a study of CXCR3-negative and CXCR3-positive naive CD8 T cells. Regarding the study as a whole: TRB CDR3s of CXCR3-positive naive cells were more hydrophobic than those of CXCR3-negative naive cells.

No antigen has been identified for these receptors. TRB cDNA was prepared as libraries by UMI-labeled 5' RACE. TCRdb re-called the 5' RACE reads; one entry per CDR3 protein, DNA not given. The sample totals approximately 100,000 distinct CDR3 sequences. Sequenced input: naive CXCR3+ CD8+ T cells from blood. The subset denotes: CD45RO-CCR7+CD27+CD95- naive CD8+ T cells expressing CXCR3 (TNR3+). Source of these receptors: a human donor in good health. Some clones in this sample may be carry-over from other donors' samples.

This CDR3 is CSASPNDLDLETQYF. The rearrangement links TRBV20-1 to TRBJ2-5. The germline CDR1 and CDR2 sequences are DFQATT and SNEGSKA (reference sequence). The CDR3 totals 15 residues.

The genes are TRBV21-1 and TRBJ2-7; with no DNA, the TCRdb D assignment of TRBD1 cannot be verified. TRBV21-1 is marked as a pseudogene. This CDR3 region has 19 residues. The CDR3 is CASSASGTGWGGVSYEQYF.

The genes are TRBV5-5 and TRBJ2-1. CDR1 is SGHKS and CDR2 is YYEKEE in the germline V gene (reference sequence). This CDR3 comprises 12 residues. CDR3 sequence reads: CASSLVANEQFF.

The CDR3 protein is CSVVQGAGELFF. The chain is built from TRBV29-1 and TRBJ2-2; TCRdb's D call, TRBD1, is unchecked because there is no DNA. The CDR3 consists of 12 residues. Per germline, CDR1 SQVTM and CDR2 ANQGSEA.

The chain carries TRBV12-3 or TRBV12-4 and TRBJ1-5; there is no DNA to check the TCRdb D call of TRBD1. This CDR3 has 16 amino acids. The CDR3 region is CASSPTGSYPGQPQHF.

The chain combines TRBV6-5 with TRBJ1-2. Germline values: CDR1 MNHEY, CDR2 SVGAGI. CDR3 length equals 12 residues. CDR3 in amino acids: CASTSADYGYTF.

The chain carries TRBV4-1 and TRBJ2-2; lacking DNA, the TRBD1 call made by TCRdb goes unchecked. The CDR3 runs to 15 residues. Per the germline V gene, CDR1 is MGHRA and CDR2 is YSYEKL. This CDR3 reads CASSPAPGGTGELFF.

The chain joins TRBV27 to TRBJ2-5; TCRdb returns TRBD1, unconfirmable since there is no DNA. The CDR3 length is 17 residues. Per germline, CDR1 MNHEY and CDR2 SMNVEV (reference sequence). This CDR3 is CASSSHPGTANQETQYF.

The V call is TRBV6-2 or TRBV6-3, the J call TRBJ2-1; TCRdb selects TRBD2, and the lack of DNA leaves this call unchecked. Looked up from germline, CDR1 is MNHEY and CDR2 is SVGEGT. This CDR3 region has 18 residues. CDR3 sequence reads: CASSYSLAGMSSYNEQFF.

The chain joins TRBV15 to TRBJ2-7; TCRdb's assignment of TRBD1 cannot be checked, as there is no DNA. Germline V CDR1 and CDR2: LNHNV, YYDKDF (reference sequence). The CDR3 has 14 residues. The CDR3 region is CATSGGTGGDEQYF.

This sequence joins TRBV29-1 and TRBJ2-1. Germline-derived CDR1 and CDR2 are SQVTM and ANQGSEA. The CDR3 contains 13 residues. CDR3 residues: CSVQQASYNEQFF.

This chain connects TRBV21-1 to TRBJ2-7; TCRdb's assignment of TRBD2 cannot be checked, as there is no DNA. TRBV21-1 has pseudogene status. The CDR3 contains 14 residues. CDR3 amino acids: CASRRLAAPYEQYF.

J is TRBJ2-1 and V is TRBV14. Germline V gene data show CDR1 as SGHDN and CDR2 as FVKESK. The CDR3 has 15 residues. CDR3 residues: CASSQEDPSGDEQFF.

V and J are TRBV29-1 and TRBJ1-2; absent DNA, TCRdb's TRBD1 call cannot be checked. This CDR3 region has 12 residues. In germline, CDR1 is SQVTM, CDR2 ANQGSEA. The CDR3 spells CSAAWDRGWYTF. Full variable domain (missing parts from reference TRBV29-1 and TRBJ1-2): SAVISQKPSRDICQRGTSLTIQCQVDSQVTMMFWYRQQPGQSLTLIATANQGSEATYESGFVIDKFPISRPNLTFSTLTVSNMSPEDSSIYLCSAAWDRGWYTFGSGTRLTVV.

The chain recombines TRBV4-1 with TRBJ1-4. The CDR3 totals 14 residues. From germline, CDR1 is MGHRA and CDR2 YSYEKL. The CDR3 is CASSQDGVSEKLFF.

The V and J genes are TRBV3-1 and TRBJ2-3; with no DNA, the TCRdb D assignment of TRBD1 cannot be verified. The CDR3 is 16 amino acids. The germline V gene encodes CDR1 LGHDT and CDR2 YNNKEL (reference sequence). This CDR3 is CASSPSPGLTTDTQYF.

The chain carries TRBV29-1 and TRBJ1-2. CDR3 length: 11 residues. CDR1 is SQVTM, CDR2 ANQGSEA, per germline. The CDR3: CSDVLNYGYTF.